These T cell receptor beta chains were read from a single sample in a study of blood T cell repertoires in COVID-19. Repertoires were generated with immunoSEQ multiplex PCR, while TCRdb's copy carries only in-frame clones and drops some. This sample yields tens of thousands of clones, of which roughly four fifths are seen a single time; about 10% belongs to the top ten. Sequencing used peripheral blood. Receptors were obtained from a man aged 55 to 70 with acute or convalescent COVID-19. Each CDR3 is given with its conserved first and last residue. A D gene is named only where the DNA matches it firmly. Clone size appears in some rows only: once, few, many, or a class for an expanded clone.

abundance: -
v_gene: TRBV5-1
j_gene: TRBJ2-5
d_gene: TRBD1
CDR3aa: CASSPGQKLETQYF
CDR3nt: TGCGCCAGCAGCCCGGGACAGAAACTAGAGACCCAGTACTTC

abundance: few
v_gene: TRBV5-1
j_gene: TRBJ2-2
d_gene: TRBD2
CDR3aa: CASSGAGTSGRGTGELFF
CDR3nt: TGCGCCAGCAGCGGAGCCGGGACTAGCGGGAGAGGCACCGGGGAGCTGTTTTTT

abundance: -
v_gene: TRBV19
j_gene: TRBJ1-1
d_gene: -
CDR3aa: CASSLRGDTEAFF
CDR3nt: TGTGCCAGTTCTCTCCGGGGAGACACTGAAGCTTTCTTT

abundance: -
v_gene: TRBV6-5
j_gene: TRBJ2-2
d_gene: -
CDR3aa: CASSITRAGELFF
CDR3nt: TGTGCCAGCAGTATCACCCGGGCCGGGGAGCTGTTTTTT

abundance: -
v_gene: TRBV4-1
j_gene: TRBJ1-5
d_gene: -
CDR3aa: CASSQDPGRVSSGPQHF
CDR3nt: TGCGCCAGCAGCCAAGATCCCGGCAGGGTAAGCTCCGGGCCCCAGCATTTT

abundance: -
v_gene: TRBV28
j_gene: TRBJ1-5
d_gene: -
CDR3aa: CASSLGFRPGGQPQHF
CDR3nt: TGTGCCAGCAGTTTAGGTTTCCGCCCCGGGGGTCAGCCCCAGCATTTT

abundance: -
v_gene: TRBV27
j_gene: TRBJ1-6
d_gene: -
CDR3aa: CASSRYQGYLLHF
CDR3nt: TGTGCCAGCAGTCGTTATCAGGGATATCTCCTCCACTTT

abundance: once
v_gene: TRBV5-1
j_gene: TRBJ1-6
d_gene: -
CDR3aa: CASSLREDSPLHF
CDR3nt: TGCGCCAGCAGCTTGAGAGAGGATTCACCCCTCCACTTT

abundance: -
v_gene: TRBV4-3
j_gene: TRBJ2-2
d_gene: -
CDR3aa: CASSPLRENTGELFF
CDR3nt: TGCGCCAGCAGCCCTCTGCGGGAGAACACCGGGGAGCTGTTTTTT

abundance: medium-sized
v_gene: TRBV30
j_gene: TRBJ1-2
d_gene: TRBD1
CDR3aa: CAWNRDRPYGYTF
CDR3nt: TGTGCCTGGAACCGGGACAGACCCTATGGCTACACCTTC

abundance: -
v_gene: TRBV27
j_gene: TRBJ1-4
d_gene: TRBD1
CDR3aa: CASSGGQGIGQKLFF
CDR3nt: TGTGCCAGCAGTGGCGGACAGGGGATAGGGCAAAAACTGTTTTTT

abundance: -
v_gene: TRBV7-9
j_gene: TRBJ1-5
d_gene: TRBD1
CDR3aa: CASGDPGTGRHQPQHF
CDR3nt: TGTGCCAGCGGAGACCCTGGGACAGGGAGACATCAGCCCCAGCATTTT

abundance: -
v_gene: TRBV27
j_gene: TRBJ2-4
d_gene: TRBD1
CDR3aa: CASSLYRGLDKDKNIQYF
CDR3nt: TGTGCCAGCAGTTTATACAGGGGGTTAGATAAAGACAAAAACATTCAGTACTTC

abundance: -
v_gene: TRBV11-3
j_gene: TRBJ2-7
d_gene: -
CDR3aa: CASSLASGDSYEQYF
CDR3nt: TGTGCCAGCAGCTTAGCGTCGGGAGACTCCTACGAGCAGTACTTC

abundance: -
v_gene: TRBV6-2/TRBV6-3
j_gene: TRBJ2-2
d_gene: TRBD2
CDR3aa: CASSMLAGGTGELFF
CDR3nt: TGTGCCAGCAGTATGCTAGCGGGGGGTACCGGGGAGCTGTTTTTT

abundance: -
v_gene: TRBV27
j_gene: TRBJ1-2
d_gene: -
CDR3aa: CASSVTRRAYDGYTF
CDR3nt: TGTGCCAGCAGTGTCACCAGGAGGGCTTACGACGGCTACACCTTC

abundance: once
v_gene: TRBV7-2
j_gene: TRBJ2-2
d_gene: TRBD2
CDR3aa: CASSITSGTGTGELFF
CDR3nt: TGTGCCAGCAGCATAACTAGCGGGACCGGCACCGGGGAGCTGTTTTTT

abundance: -
v_gene: TRBV7-2
j_gene: TRBJ1-5
d_gene: TRBD1
CDR3aa: CASSQRTGAYNQPQHF
CDR3nt: TGTGCCAGCAGCCAACGGACAGGGGCTTACAATCAGCCCCAGCATTTT

abundance: -
v_gene: TRBV30
j_gene: TRBJ1-2
d_gene: -
CDR3aa: CAWSARSWTFDYGYTF
CDR3nt: TGTGCCTGGAGCGCCCGATCGTGGACATTCGACTATGGCTACACCTTC

abundance: once
v_gene: TRBV20-1
j_gene: TRBJ2-1
d_gene: -
CDR3aa: CSPRPGNEQFF
CDR3nt: TGCAGTCCCCGACCGGGGAATGAGCAGTTCTTC

abundance: -
v_gene: TRBV10-3
j_gene: TRBJ1-6
d_gene: TRBD1
CDR3aa: CAISATGSTAPLHF
CDR3nt: TGTGCCATCAGTGCGACAGGGTCTACTGCACCCCTCCACTTT

abundance: -
v_gene: TRBV10-1
j_gene: TRBJ2-4
d_gene: -
CDR3aa: CASGRGNIQYF
CDR3nt: TGCGCCAGCGGCCGAGGGAACATTCAGTACTTC

abundance: -
v_gene: TRBV15
j_gene: TRBJ2-5
d_gene: -
CDR3aa: CATSRDRGTETQYF
CDR3nt: TGTGCCACCAGCAGAGATCGGGGAACAGAGACCCAGTACTTC

abundance: -
v_gene: TRBV9
j_gene: TRBJ1-3
d_gene: -
CDR3aa: CASGKGVPGNTIYF
CDR3nt: TGTGCCAGCGGAAAGGGAGTCCCTGGAAACACCATATATTTT

abundance: few
v_gene: TRBV6-5
j_gene: TRBJ1-2
d_gene: TRBD1
CDR3aa: CASSRQGQADGYTF
CDR3nt: TGTGCCAGCAGCCGACAGGGCCAGGCGGATGGCTACACCTTC

abundance: -
v_gene: TRBV19
j_gene: TRBJ1-5
d_gene: TRBD1
CDR3aa: CASSPTGGSSQHF
CDR3nt: TGTGCCAGTTCCCCGACAGGGGGCTCGTCCCAGCATTTT

abundance: -
v_gene: TRBV7-8
j_gene: TRBJ1-6
d_gene: -
CDR3aa: CASRPRRSNSPLHF
CDR3nt: TGTGCCAGCAGGCCCCGACGGAGTAATTCACCCCTCCACTTT

abundance: -
v_gene: TRBV10-3
j_gene: TRBJ1-6
d_gene: -
CDR3aa: CAISATVSPLHF
CDR3nt: TGTGCCATCAGTGCGACAGTTTCACCCCTCCACTTT

abundance: -
v_gene: TRBV10-2
j_gene: TRBJ1-1
d_gene: -
CDR3aa: CASSEYRRNTEAFF
CDR3nt: TGCGCCAGCAGTGAATACAGGCGGAACACTGAAGCTTTCTTT

abundance: -
v_gene: TRBV3-1/TRBV3-2
j_gene: TRBJ2-1
d_gene: -
CDR3aa: CASRLGQYNEQFF
CDR3nt: TGTGCCAGCAGGCTGGGCCAGTACAATGAGCAGTTCTTC

abundance: -
v_gene: TRBV19
j_gene: TRBJ1-5
d_gene: -
CDR3aa: CASSNLGVSNQPQHF
CDR3nt: TGTGCCAGTAGTAACCTCGGGGTGAGCAATCAGCCCCAGCATTTT

abundance: -
v_gene: TRBV28
j_gene: TRBJ1-5
d_gene: -
CDR3aa: CASRGGGSHHQPQHF
CDR3nt: TGTGCCAGCCGCGGTGGGGGGTCCCATCATCAGCCCCAGCATTTT

abundance: many
v_gene: TRBV18
j_gene: TRBJ2-2
d_gene: TRBD1
CDR3aa: CASSPQGERNGELFF
CDR3nt: TGTGCCAGCTCACCGCAGGGGGAGAGGAACGGGGAGCTGTTTTTT

abundance: -
v_gene: TRBV5-1
j_gene: TRBJ1-6
d_gene: -
CDR3aa: CASRVNRDSPLHF
CDR3nt: TGCGCCAGCAGGGTAAACAGGGATTCACCCCTCCACTTT

abundance: -
v_gene: TRBV6-5
j_gene: TRBJ1-5
d_gene: TRBD1
CDR3aa: CASSSPGQGKDQPQHF
CDR3nt: TGTGCCAGCAGTTCACCCGGACAGGGCAAGGATCAGCCCCAGCATTTT

abundance: -
v_gene: TRBV5-1
j_gene: TRBJ1-2
d_gene: TRBD1
CDR3aa: CASSLGQGANGYTF
CDR3nt: TGCGCCAGCAGTTTGGGACAGGGGGCGAACGGCTACACCTTC

abundance: few
v_gene: TRBV18
j_gene: TRBJ2-7
d_gene: TRBD1
CDR3aa: CASSPGQGQNEQYF
CDR3nt: TGTGCCAGCTCACCGGGACAGGGTCAAAACGAGCAGTACTTC

abundance: -
v_gene: TRBV28
j_gene: TRBJ2-7
d_gene: -
CDR3aa: CASSQRGGFYEQYF
CDR3nt: TGTGCCAGCAGCCAAAGGGGGGGCTTCTACGAGCAGTACTTC

abundance: -
v_gene: TRBV2
j_gene: TRBJ1-4
d_gene: -
CDR3aa: CASNVGPGQILFF
CDR3nt: TGTGCCAGCAATGTAGGCCCGGGACAAATACTGTTTTTT

abundance: -
v_gene: TRBV7-9
j_gene: TRBJ2-3
d_gene: -
CDR3aa: CASSLIQSTDTQYF
CDR3nt: TGTGCCAGCAGCTTAATTCAGAGCACAGATACGCAGTATTTT

abundance: -
v_gene: TRBV2
j_gene: TRBJ1-6
d_gene: TRBD1
CDR3aa: CASSGGQGNSPLHF
CDR3nt: TGTGCCAGCAGTGGAGGACAGGGCAATTCACCCCTCCACTTT

abundance: -
v_gene: TRBV28
j_gene: TRBJ2-7
d_gene: -
CDR3aa: CASSLGTFYEQYF
CDR3nt: TGTGCCAGCAGTCTCGGGACTTTCTACGAGCAGTACTTC

abundance: -
v_gene: TRBV19
j_gene: TRBJ2-7
d_gene: TRBD2
CDR3aa: CASTLAGGSDEQYF
CDR3nt: TGTGCCAGTACGCTAGCGGGAGGTTCCGACGAGCAGTACTTC

abundance: -
v_gene: TRBV4-3
j_gene: TRBJ2-1
d_gene: TRBD2
CDR3aa: CASSPSTSGRNNEQFF
CDR3nt: TGCGCCAGCAGCCCCTCGACTAGCGGGAGGAACAATGAGCAGTTCTTC

abundance: -
v_gene: TRBV12-5
j_gene: TRBJ1-1
d_gene: -
CDR3aa: CASGLNRVGATEAFF
CDR3nt: TGTGCTAGTGGTTTGAACCGGGTGGGGGCCACTGAAGCTTTCTTT

abundance: -
v_gene: TRBV7-9
j_gene: TRBJ1-4
d_gene: -
CDR3aa: CASSLGSASGNEKLFF
CDR3nt: TGTGCCAGCAGCTTAGGGTCGGCGTCGGGGAATGAAAAACTGTTTTTT

abundance: once
v_gene: TRBV6-1
j_gene: TRBJ2-7
d_gene: -
CDR3aa: CASRLDRSSTYEQYF
CDR3nt: TGTGCCAGCAGACTGGACAGATCCAGCACCTACGAGCAGTACTTC

abundance: -
v_gene: TRBV6-5
j_gene: TRBJ2-2
d_gene: -
CDR3aa: CASSADTYTGELFF
CDR3nt: TGTGCCAGCAGCGCTGACACCTACACCGGGGAGCTGTTTTTT

abundance: once
v_gene: TRBV11-3
j_gene: TRBJ2-1
d_gene: TRBD2
CDR3aa: CASSPRGSGGAGEQFF
CDR3nt: TGTGCCAGCAGCCCTAGAGGTAGCGGGGGGGCTGGGGAGCAGTTCTTC

abundance: few
v_gene: TRBV5-4
j_gene: TRBJ2-1
d_gene: -
CDR3aa: CASSSDSGSNEQFF
CDR3nt: TGTGCCAGCAGCTCAGATAGCGGAAGCAATGAGCAGTTCTTC